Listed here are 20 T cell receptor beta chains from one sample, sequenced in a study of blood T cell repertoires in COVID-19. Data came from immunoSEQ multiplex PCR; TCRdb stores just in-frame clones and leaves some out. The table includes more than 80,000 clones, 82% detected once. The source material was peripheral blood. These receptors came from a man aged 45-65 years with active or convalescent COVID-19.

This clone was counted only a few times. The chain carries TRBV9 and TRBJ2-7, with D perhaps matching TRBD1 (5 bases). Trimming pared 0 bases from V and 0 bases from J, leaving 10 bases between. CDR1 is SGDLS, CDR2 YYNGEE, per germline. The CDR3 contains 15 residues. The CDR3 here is CASSVGAGYSYEQYF. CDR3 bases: TGTGCCAGCAGCGTAGGGGCAGGGTACTCCTACGAGCAGTACTTC.

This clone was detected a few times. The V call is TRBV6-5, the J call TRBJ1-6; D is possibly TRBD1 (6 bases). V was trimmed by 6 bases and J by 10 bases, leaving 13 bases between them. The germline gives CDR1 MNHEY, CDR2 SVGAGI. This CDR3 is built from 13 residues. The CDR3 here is CASRPTGISPLHF. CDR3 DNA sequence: TGTGCCAGCAGACCCACAGGGATCTCACCCCTCCACTTT.

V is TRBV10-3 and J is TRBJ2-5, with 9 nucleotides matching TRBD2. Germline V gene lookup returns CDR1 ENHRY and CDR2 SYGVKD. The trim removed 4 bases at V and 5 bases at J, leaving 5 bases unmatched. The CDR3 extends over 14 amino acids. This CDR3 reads CAISGGLAQETQYF. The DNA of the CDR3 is TGTGCCATCAGTGGGGGACTAGCACAGGAGACCCAGTACTTC.

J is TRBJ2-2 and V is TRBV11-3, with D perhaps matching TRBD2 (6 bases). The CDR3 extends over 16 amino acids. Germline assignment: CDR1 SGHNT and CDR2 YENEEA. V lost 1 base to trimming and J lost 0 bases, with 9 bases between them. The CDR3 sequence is CASSLGGAANTGELFF. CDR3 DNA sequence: TGTGCCAGCAGCTTAGGCGGGGCCGCGAACACCGGGGAGCTGTTTTTT. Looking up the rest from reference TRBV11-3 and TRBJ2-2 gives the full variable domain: EAGVVQSPRYKIIEKKQPVAFWCNPISGHNTLYWYLQNLGQGPELLIRYENEEAVDDSQLPKDRFSAERLKGVDSTLKIQPAELGDSAVYLCASSLGGAANTGELFFGEGSRLTVL.

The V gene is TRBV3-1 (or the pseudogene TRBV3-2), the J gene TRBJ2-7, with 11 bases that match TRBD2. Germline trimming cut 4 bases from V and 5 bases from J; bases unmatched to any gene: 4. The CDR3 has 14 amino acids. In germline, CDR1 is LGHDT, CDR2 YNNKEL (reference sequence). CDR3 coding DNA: TGTGCCAGCAGCCTAGCGGGGGGGCCCCACGAGCAGTACTTC. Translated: CASSLAGGPHEQYF.

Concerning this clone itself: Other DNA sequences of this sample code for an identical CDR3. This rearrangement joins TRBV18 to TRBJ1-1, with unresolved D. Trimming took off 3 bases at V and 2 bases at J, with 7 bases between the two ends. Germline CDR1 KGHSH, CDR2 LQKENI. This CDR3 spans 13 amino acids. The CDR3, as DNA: TGTGCCAGCTCACCGGGGAGAAACACTGAAGCTTTCTTT. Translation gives CASSPGRNTEAFF.

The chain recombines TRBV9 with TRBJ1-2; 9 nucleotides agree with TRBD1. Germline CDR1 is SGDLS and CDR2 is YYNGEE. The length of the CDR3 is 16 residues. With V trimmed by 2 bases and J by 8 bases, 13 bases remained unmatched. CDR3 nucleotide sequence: TGTGCCAGCAGCGTGGGACAGGGCCCCTCTTATTGGGGCTACACCTTC. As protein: CASSVGQGPSYWGYTF.

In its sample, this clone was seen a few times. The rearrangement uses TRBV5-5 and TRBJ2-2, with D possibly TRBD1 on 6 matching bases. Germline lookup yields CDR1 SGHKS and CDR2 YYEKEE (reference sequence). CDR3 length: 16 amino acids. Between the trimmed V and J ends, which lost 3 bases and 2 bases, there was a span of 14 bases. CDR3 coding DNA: TGTGCCAGCAGCTCCGACCGACAGGACAACACCGGGGAGCTGTTTTTT. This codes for CASSSDRQDNTGELFF.

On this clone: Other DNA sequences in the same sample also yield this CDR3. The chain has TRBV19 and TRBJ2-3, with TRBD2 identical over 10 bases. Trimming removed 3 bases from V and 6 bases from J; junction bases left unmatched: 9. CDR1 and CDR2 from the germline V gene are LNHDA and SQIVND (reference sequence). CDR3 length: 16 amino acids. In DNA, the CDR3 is TGTGCCAGTAGTATCCCTTTAGCGGGGGGTAGTGATACGCAGTATTTT. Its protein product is CASSIPLAGGSDTQYF. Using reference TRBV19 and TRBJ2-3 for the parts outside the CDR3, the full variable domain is DGGITQSPKYLFRKEGQNVTLSCEQNLNHDAMYWYRQDPGQGLRLIYYSQIVNDFQKGDIAEGYSVSREKKESFPLTVTSAQKNPTAFYLCASSIPLAGGSDTQYFGPGTRLTVL.

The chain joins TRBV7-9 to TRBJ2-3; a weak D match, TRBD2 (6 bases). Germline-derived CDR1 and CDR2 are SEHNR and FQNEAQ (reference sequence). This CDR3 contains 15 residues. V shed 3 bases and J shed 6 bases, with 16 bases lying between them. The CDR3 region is CASSLAGGEWDTQYF. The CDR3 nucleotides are TGTGCCAGCAGCTTGGCCGGGGGTGAGTGGGATACGCAGTATTTT.

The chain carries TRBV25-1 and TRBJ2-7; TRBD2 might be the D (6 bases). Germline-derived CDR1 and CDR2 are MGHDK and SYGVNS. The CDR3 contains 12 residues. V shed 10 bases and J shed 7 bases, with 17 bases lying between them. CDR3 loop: CATGTPLSEQYF. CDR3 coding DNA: TGTGCCACCGGGACTCCCCTAAGTGAGCAGTACTTC.

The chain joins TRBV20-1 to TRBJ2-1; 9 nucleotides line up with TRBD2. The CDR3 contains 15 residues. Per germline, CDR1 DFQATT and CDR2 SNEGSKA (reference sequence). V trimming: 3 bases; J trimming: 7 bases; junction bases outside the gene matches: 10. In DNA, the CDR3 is TGCAGTGCTAGTGCCCTTAAGCGGGGGGAAAATGAGCAGTTCTTC. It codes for CSASALKRGENEQFF.

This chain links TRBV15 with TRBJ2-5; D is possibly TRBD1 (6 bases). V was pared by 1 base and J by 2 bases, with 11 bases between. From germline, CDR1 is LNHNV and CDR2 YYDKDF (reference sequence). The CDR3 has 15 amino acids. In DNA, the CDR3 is TGTGCCACCAGCAGAGCTCTGGGACAACAAGAGACCCAGTACTTC. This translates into CATSRALGQQETQYF.

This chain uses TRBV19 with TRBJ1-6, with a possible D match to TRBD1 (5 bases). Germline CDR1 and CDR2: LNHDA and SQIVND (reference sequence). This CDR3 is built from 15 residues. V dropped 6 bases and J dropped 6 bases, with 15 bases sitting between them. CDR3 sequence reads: CASREGTSGNSPLHF. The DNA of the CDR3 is TGTGCCAGTAGGGAGGGGACCTCCGGTAATTCACCCCTCCACTTT.

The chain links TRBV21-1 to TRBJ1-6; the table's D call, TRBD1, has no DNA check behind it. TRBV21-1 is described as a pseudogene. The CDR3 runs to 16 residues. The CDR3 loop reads CASSKRDRVSNSPLHF. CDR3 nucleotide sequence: TGTGCCAGCAGCAAACGGGACAGGGTCTCTAATTCACCCCTCCACTTT.

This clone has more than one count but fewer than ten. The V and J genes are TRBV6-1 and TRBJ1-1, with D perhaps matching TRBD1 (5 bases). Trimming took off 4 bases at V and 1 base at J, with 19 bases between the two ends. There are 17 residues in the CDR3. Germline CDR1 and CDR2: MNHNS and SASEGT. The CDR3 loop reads CASSATSLRGGNTEAFF. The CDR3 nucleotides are TGTGCCAGCAGTGCCACCTCTCTGAGGGGAGGGAACACTGAAGCTTTCTTT.

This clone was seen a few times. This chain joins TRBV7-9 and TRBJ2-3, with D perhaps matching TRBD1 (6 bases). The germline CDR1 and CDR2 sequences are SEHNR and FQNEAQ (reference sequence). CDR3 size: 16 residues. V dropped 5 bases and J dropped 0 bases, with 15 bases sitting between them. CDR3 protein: CASSGQRTLSTDTQYF. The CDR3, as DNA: TGTGCCAGCAGCGGACAGAGGACTTTAAGCACAGATACGCAGTATTTT.

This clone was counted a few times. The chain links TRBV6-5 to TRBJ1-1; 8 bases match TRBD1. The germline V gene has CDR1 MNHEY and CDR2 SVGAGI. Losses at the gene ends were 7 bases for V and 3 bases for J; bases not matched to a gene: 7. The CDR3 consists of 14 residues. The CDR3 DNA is TGTGCCAGCAACGCAGGGGGCTGGTACACTGAAGCTTTCTTT. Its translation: CASNAGGWYTEAFF.

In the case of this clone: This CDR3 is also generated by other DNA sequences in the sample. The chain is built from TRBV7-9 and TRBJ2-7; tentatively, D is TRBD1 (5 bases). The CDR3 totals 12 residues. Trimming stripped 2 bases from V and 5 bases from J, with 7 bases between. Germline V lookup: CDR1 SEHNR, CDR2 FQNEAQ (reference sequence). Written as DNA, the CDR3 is TGTGCCAGCAGCTTAACAGGAGACGAGCAGTACTTC. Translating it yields CASSLTGDEQYF.

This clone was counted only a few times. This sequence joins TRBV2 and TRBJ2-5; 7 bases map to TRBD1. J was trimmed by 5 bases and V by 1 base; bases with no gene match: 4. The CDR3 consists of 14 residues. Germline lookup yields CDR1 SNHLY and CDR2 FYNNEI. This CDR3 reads CASSEVVQGETQYF. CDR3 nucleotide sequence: TGTGCCAGCAGTGAAGTGGTACAGGGGGAGACCCAGTACTTC.